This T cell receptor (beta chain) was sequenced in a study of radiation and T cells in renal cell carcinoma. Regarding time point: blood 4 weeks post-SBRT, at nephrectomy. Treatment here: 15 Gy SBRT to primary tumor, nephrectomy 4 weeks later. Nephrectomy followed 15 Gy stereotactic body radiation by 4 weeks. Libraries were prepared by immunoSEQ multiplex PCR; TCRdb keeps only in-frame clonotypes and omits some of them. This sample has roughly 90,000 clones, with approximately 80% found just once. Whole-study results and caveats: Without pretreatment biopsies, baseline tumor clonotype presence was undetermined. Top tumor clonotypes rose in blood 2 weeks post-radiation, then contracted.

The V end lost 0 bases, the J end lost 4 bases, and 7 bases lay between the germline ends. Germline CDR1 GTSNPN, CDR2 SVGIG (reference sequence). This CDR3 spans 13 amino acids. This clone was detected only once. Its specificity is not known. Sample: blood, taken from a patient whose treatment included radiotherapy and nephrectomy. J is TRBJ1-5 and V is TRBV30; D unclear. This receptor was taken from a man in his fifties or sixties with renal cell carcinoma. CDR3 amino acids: CAWSVAPNQPQHF. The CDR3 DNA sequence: TGTGCCTGGAGTGTCGCCCCGAATCAGCCCCAGCATTTT.